A selection of T cell receptor beta chains follows, all from one sample in a study of blood T cell repertoires in COVID-19. Assay: immunoSEQ multiplex PCR; the TCRdb copy retains only in-frame clones and omits some. The table records just under 150,000 clones, more than 75% of them present only once. The sample taken for sequencing was peripheral blood. All receptors come from a man aged 50-59 years who had recovered from COVID-19. CDR3s include the opening cysteine and the closing phenylalanine or tryptophan.

V gene | CDR3 protein
TRBV19 | CASSIVASGGIETQYF
TRBV5-5 | CASSFLAASTDTQYF
TRBV5-8 | CASSLGLAGGNSYEQYF
TRBV16 | CASSQSPGSNYGYTF
TRBV6-5 | CASSLTGRSTGELFF
TRBV11-3 | CASSLGGASGGETQYF
TRBV9 | CASSATGYVTYNEQFF
TRBV3-1/TRBV3-2 | CASSLQGGETQYF
TRBV19 | CASSIGGQVIHYNEQFF
TRBV11-2 | CASSLGLAHFLETQYF
TRBV6-5 | CASSYSGGSRETQYF
TRBV6-1 | CASSVLIGRVVGNGYTF
TRBV6-4 | CASSFSGDSYNEQFF
TRBV12-3/TRBV12-4 | CASSLGPNTEAFF
TRBV5-1 | CASSSRDAYGYTF
TRBV19 | CASSMGTGVGADTQYF
TRBV16 | CASSPTGANGYTF
TRBV9 | CASSAGTNNEKLFF
TRBV12-3/TRBV12-4 | CASSSRQAGYTF
TRBV2 | CASSVGQGSNSPLHF
TRBV7-2 | CASSLSGLSQPQHF
TRBV20-1 | CSATGVGEQYF
TRBV4-1 | CASSPGQRIEAFF
TRBV5-6 | CASSRQNTEAFF
TRBV20-1 | CSARDRNEQFF
TRBV30 | CASRTSGGDTQYF
TRBV2 | CASSGAGPSSYNSPLHF